The following is a T cell receptor beta chain sequence with its context. This table comes from immunoSEQ multiplex PCR, and its TCRdb copy is limited to in-frame clones, with some not included. The sample yields roughly 87,000 clones, 85% to 95% seen once. This sample was taken from a study of technical replicates of blood from several donors. Looked up from germline, CDR1 is SGHRS and CDR2 is YFSETQ. CDR3 size: 18 residues. V was clipped by 2 bases and J by 2 bases; unmatched bases: 13. This clonotype was sampled from a human donor in good health. Sequences were obtained from T cells isolated from PBMCs. This rearrangement joins TRBV5-1 to TRBJ2-7, with TRBD2 matching over 10 bases. CDR3 sequence reads: CASSFTRQRLAGPYEQYF. For the CDR3, the DNA is TGCGCCAGCAGCTTTACGAGACAGCGACTAGCGGGCCCCTACGAGCAGTACTTC.